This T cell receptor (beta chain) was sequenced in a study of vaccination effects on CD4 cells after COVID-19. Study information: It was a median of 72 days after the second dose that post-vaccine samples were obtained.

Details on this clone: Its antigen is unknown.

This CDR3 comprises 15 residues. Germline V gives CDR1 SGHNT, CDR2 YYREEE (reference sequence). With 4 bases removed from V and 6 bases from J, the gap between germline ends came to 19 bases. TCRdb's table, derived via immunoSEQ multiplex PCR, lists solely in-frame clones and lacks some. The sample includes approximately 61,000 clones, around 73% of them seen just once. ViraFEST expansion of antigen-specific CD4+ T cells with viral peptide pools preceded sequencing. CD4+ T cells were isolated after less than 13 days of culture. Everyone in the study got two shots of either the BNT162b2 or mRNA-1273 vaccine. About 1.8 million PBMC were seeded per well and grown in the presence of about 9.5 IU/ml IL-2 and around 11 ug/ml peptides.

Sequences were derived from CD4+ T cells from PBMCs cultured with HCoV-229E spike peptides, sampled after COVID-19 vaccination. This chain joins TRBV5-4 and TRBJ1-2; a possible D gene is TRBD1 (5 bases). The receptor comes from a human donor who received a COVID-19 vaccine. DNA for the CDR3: TGTGCCAGCAGCCAACCGGGACCTCGAAGGGATGGCTACACCTTC. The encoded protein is CASSQPGPRRDGYTF.